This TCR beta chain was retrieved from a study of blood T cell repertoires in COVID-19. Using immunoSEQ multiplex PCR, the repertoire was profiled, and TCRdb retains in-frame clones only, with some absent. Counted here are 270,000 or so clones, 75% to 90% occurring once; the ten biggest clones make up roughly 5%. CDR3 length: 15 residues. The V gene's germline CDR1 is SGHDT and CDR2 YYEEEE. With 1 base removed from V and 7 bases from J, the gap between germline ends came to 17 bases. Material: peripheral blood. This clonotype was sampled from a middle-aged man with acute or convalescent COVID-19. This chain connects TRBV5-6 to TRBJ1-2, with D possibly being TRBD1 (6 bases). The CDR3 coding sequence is TGTGCCAGCAGCTTGCGACAGGCGAATAGTGGTGGCTACACCTTC. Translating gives CASSLRQANSGGYTF.